These 21 T cell receptor beta chains share one sample of origin, sequenced in a study of blood T cells in healthy people across ages (dated by TCRdb to about 2015). Library prep was done by 5' RACE. TCRdb shows the sequencer as Illumina HiSeq 2500. The second PCR ran for roughly 7 to 12 cycles and used a J-beta primer mix along with a sample-barcoded 5' primer. TCRdb handled the public reads itself, with Q25 trimming in fastp and clone calling in MiXCR, and kept productive beta chains. Records with the same CDR3 protein are collapsed into one entry carrying the most frequent genes and DNA. In all, the sample holds fewer than 900,000 distinct CDR3 sequences, and around 36% of those were seen once. The ten biggest clones cover over 10% of the sample. Source material: blood. These receptors came from a man between 18 and 35 years old in good health.

The gene calls are TRBV6-5 and TRBJ2-1, with a tentative D call TRBD1 (7 bases). The J call is uncertain, as TRBJ2-7 better fits the DNA end. The germline CDR1 and CDR2 sequences are MNHEY and SVGAGI. This CDR3 region has 14 residues. DNA for the CDR3: TGTGCCAGCAGTTCCCCAGGGGGGAACAATGAGCAGTACTTC. Translated: CASSSPGGNNEQYF.

J is TRBJ2-5 and V is TRBV10-3; perhaps TRBD2 as D (5 bases). CDR3 length: 14 residues. The germline V gene encodes CDR1 ENHRY and CDR2 SYGVKD. V was cut by 0 bases and J by 3 bases, with 8 bases left in between. The CDR3 is CAISESLAEETQYF. CDR3 in DNA: TGTGCCATCAGTGAGTCGCTAGCTGAAGAGACCCAGTACTTC.

In nucleotides, the CDR3 is TGTGCCAGCTCAAAAGGAGGGAGTTGGGATACGCAGTATTTT. This gives the protein CASSKGGSWDTQYF. This chain connects TRBV7-2 to TRBJ2-3; the D gene is possibly TRBD2 (6 bases). The CDR3 runs 14 residues. Per germline, CDR1 SGHTA and CDR2 FQGNSA. V was trimmed by 8 bases and J by 6 bases, leaving 18 bases between them. The full variable domain, in which reference TRBV7-2 and TRBJ2-3 provide the parts outside the CDR3, is GAGVSQSPSNKVTEKGKDVELRCDPISGHTALYWYRQSLGQGLEFLIYFQGNSAPDKSGLPSDRFSAERTGGSVSTLTIQRTQQEDSAVYLCASSKGGSWDTQYFGPGTRLTVL.

This clonotype has just a few counts. The V and J genes are TRBV5-1 and TRBJ2-2; TRBD2 aligns across 8 bases. V shed 1 base, J shed 2 bases, and the junction held 1 base outside the gene matches. CDR3 length: 15 residues. Per the germline V gene, CDR1 is SGHRS and CDR2 is YFSETQ. The CDR3 reads CASSLTSGNTGELFF. The CDR3 region has the DNA TGCGCCAGCAGCTTGACTAGCGGTAACACCGGGGAGCTGTTTTTT.

The sample holds a few counts of this clonotype. The rearrangement links TRBV20-1 to TRBJ1-4, with TRBD1 matching over 8 bases. This CDR3 spans 14 amino acids. Trimming took 3 bases from V and 8 from J; bases not matched to a gene: 8. The germline CDR1 and CDR2 sequences are DFQATT and SNEGSKA (reference sequence). The CDR3: CSARVDRVGEKLFF. CDR3 nucleotide sequence: TGCAGTGCTAGGGTGGACAGGGTTGGCGAAAAACTGTTTTTT.

This clonotype was detected many times. The chain couples TRBV12-3 or TRBV12-4 to TRBJ1-1; TRBD1 is a possible D gene (5 bases). The CDR3 loop spans 15 amino acids. V gave up 6 bases and J gave up 3 bases, with 17 bases separating them. The CDR3 DNA follows: TGTGCCAGCAGGTACAGGTCGGTCGGAGACACTGAAGCTTTCTTT. This sequence encodes CASRYRSVGDTEAFF.

In its sample, this clonotype was seen many times. The rearrangement uses TRBV5-1 and TRBJ1-2; weak D call: TRBD1 (6 bases). V dropped 4 bases and J dropped 0 bases, with 19 bases sitting between them. This CDR3 spans 17 amino acids. The V gene's germline CDR1 is SGHRS and CDR2 YFSETQ. The chain's CDR3 is CASSPTTGTIANYGYTF. CDR3 DNA: TGCGCCAGCAGCCCCACTACCGGGACAATCGCTAACTATGGCTACACCTTC.

This clonotype appeared a few times. The chain recombines TRBV4-1 with TRBJ2-3, with 9 nucleotides matching TRBD2. The CDR3 consists of 18 residues. Germline values: CDR1 MGHRA, CDR2 YSYEKL. V lost 4 bases and J lost 6; bases outside the gene matches: 17. The CDR3 coding sequence is TGCGCCAGCAGCCTCAAGACCCCTCGCGGGGGGGATGATGATACGCAGTATTTT. Translation: CASSLKTPRGGDDDTQYF.

The V gene is TRBV5-1, the J gene TRBJ2-7; D not certain. The V end was cut by 4 bases, the J end by 7 bases, with 21 bases between. Per germline, CDR1 SGHRS and CDR2 YFSETQ. The CDR3 spans 15 residues. This CDR3 is CASSPDPASYNEQYF. The DNA of the CDR3 is TGCGCCAGCAGCCCGGATCCGGCCTCCTACAATGAGCAGTACTTC. Full variable domain (missing parts from reference TRBV5-1 and TRBJ2-7): KAGVTQTPRYLIKTRGQQVTLSCSPISGHRSVSWYQQTPGQGLQFLFEYFSETQRNKGNFPGRFSGRQFSNSRSEMNVSTLELGDSALYLCASSPDPASYNEQYFGPGTRLTVT.

The rearrangement links TRBV27 to TRBJ2-1; TRBD1 might be the D (6 bases). CDR3 length equals 16 residues. Germline V CDR1 and CDR2: MNHEY, SMNVEV (reference sequence). The ends were cut back, 3 bases at V and 0 bases at J, with 12 bases in the middle. The DNA of the CDR3 is TGTGCCAGCAGTTTCGGTATAGGGGGCTCCTACAATGAGCAGTTCTTC. This encodes CASSFGIGGSYNEQFF.

This clonotype was counted many times. A much larger clone differs from this one at a single base, so this may be a read error. The rearrangement uses TRBV4-3 and TRBJ2-1; TRBD1 matches at 9 bases. Germline lookup yields CDR1 LGHNA and CDR2 YSLEER. This CDR3 has 17 amino acids. After removal of 0 bases from V and 5 bases from J, the junction contained 8 bases not matched to a gene. The CDR3 protein is CASSQDSAGQGDNEQFF. The CDR3 nucleotides read TGCGCCAGCAGCCAAGATAGTGCGGGACAGGGTGACAATGAGCAGTTCTTC.

The V call is TRBV4-3, the J call TRBJ1-1; 7 bases map to TRBD1. Germline loops: CDR1 LGHNA, CDR2 YSLEER. J was trimmed by 5 bases and V by 0 bases; bases with no gene match: 12. The CDR3 is 17 residues long. The CDR3, as DNA: TGCGCCAGCAGCCAAGAAATAAGTGACAGGGAAGGGACTGAAGCTTTCTTT. It yields the protein CASSQEISDREGTEAFF.

This sequence joins TRBV29-1 and TRBJ1-1; a weak D match, TRBD1 (5 bases). Germline CDR1 and CDR2: SQVTM and ANQGSEA. The V gene lost 5 bases and the J gene lost 2 bases, with 15 bases spanning the gap. This CDR3 comprises 14 residues. The CDR3 protein is CSVSSGTANTEAFF. The CDR3 coding sequence is TGCAGCGTTTCTTCCGGGACGGCCAACACTGAAGCTTTCTTT.

The V call is TRBV4-1, the J call TRBJ2-3, with D perhaps matching TRBD1 (6 bases). The CDR3 consists of 16 residues. V lost 1 base and J 2 bases, leaving 13 bases between the germline ends. Germline V gene lookup returns CDR1 MGHRA and CDR2 YSYEKL. In DNA form, the CDR3 reads TGCGCCAGCAGCCAAGGGCCTGGGGGCCCCACAGATACGCAGTATTTT. Protein: CASSQGPGGPTDTQYF.

Details on this clonotype: The junction differs from germline at one of its ends, possibly a read error. The J gene is TRBJ1-2, the V gene TRBV6-5, with TRBD1 identical over 8 bases. This CDR3 is built from 18 residues. Germline CDR1 MNHEY, CDR2 SVGAGI. CDR3 sequence (DNA): TGTGCCGGCAGTTACTTAGCCGGGACAGGCTTGTATAGCTATGGCTACACCTTC. Translation: CAGSYLAGTGLYSYGYTF.

This clonotype was counted a single time. One end of the junction is discordant with germline, which a read error may explain. The chain employs TRBV2 and TRBJ2-5; D may match TRBD1 or TRBD2 (6 bases each). CDR1 and CDR2 from the germline V gene are SNHLY and FYNNEI. This CDR3 region has 15 residues. The CDR3 coding sequence is TGTGCCAACAGTGAAGCCGAAGGAGGGGGGGAGACCCAGTACTTC. Protein: CANSEAEGGGETQYF.

There are many counts of this clonotype. The chain couples TRBV7-2 to TRBJ1-2, with TRBD1 matching over 9 bases. V shed 1 base, J shed 6 bases, and the junction held 9 bases outside the gene matches. This CDR3 region has 16 residues. Looked up from germline, CDR1 is SGHTA and CDR2 is FQGNSA. In DNA, the CDR3 is TGTGCCAGCAGCTTAGGCCCTCAGGGACAGGGTGATGGCTACACCTTC. Its translation: CASSLGPQGQGDGYTF.

This clonotype was detected only a few times. The chain joins TRBV11-3 to TRBJ2-5; D call uncertain. Matching the DNA end better, TRBJ2-7 makes the J call doubtful. CDR3 length: 13 residues. Per germline, CDR1 SGHNT and CDR2 YENEEA. CDR3 residues: CASSLDVNREQYF. The CDR3, as DNA: TGTGCCAGCAGCTTAGATGTAAACCGCGAGCAGTACTTC.

This clonotype was counted only a few times. The V and J genes are TRBV5-6 and TRBJ1-4; perhaps TRBD1 as D (5 bases). The CDR3 sequence is 15 residues long. Trimming left V 4 bases short and J 2 bases short, with 12 bases between. From germline, CDR1 is SGHDT and CDR2 YYEEEE. The CDR3 region is CASSGDPGTNEKLFF. Written as DNA, the CDR3 is TGTGCCAGCAGCGGTGACCCAGGGACTAATGAAAAACTGTTTTTT.

V and J are TRBV6-2 or TRBV6-3 and TRBJ2-1, with unresolved D. CDR1 MNHEY and CDR2 SVGEGT come from the germline V gene. This CDR3 is 13 amino acids long. Trimming left V 6 bases short and J 5 bases short, with 11 bases between. The CDR3 spells CASRKPENNEQFF. The CDR3 bases are TGTGCCAGCAGGAAACCCGAGAACAATGAGCAGTTCTTC.

There are a few counts of this clonotype. V is TRBV10-3 and J is TRBJ1-6; no clear D gene. V lost 10 bases to trimming and J lost 5 bases, with 12 bases between them. The length of the CDR3 is 13 residues. CDR1 is ENHRY and CDR2 is SYGVKD in the germline V gene. This CDR3 reads CATRSGDNSPLHF. CDR3 sequence (DNA): TGTGCCACACGATCAGGAGATAATTCACCCCTCCACTTT.